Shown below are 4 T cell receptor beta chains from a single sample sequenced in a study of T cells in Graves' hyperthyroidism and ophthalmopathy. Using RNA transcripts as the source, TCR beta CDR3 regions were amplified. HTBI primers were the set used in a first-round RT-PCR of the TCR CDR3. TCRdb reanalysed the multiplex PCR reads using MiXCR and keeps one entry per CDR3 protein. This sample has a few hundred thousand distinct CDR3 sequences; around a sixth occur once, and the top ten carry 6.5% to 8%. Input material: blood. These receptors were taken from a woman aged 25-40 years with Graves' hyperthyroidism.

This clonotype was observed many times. The CDR3 sequence is CASSLFRTTDTQYF. Written as DNA, the CDR3 is TGTGCCAGCAGCTTGTTTAGAACCACAGATACGCAGTATTTT. The rearrangement uses TRBV5-5 and TRBJ2-3; D is undetermined. From germline, CDR1 is SGHKS and CDR2 YYEKEE (reference sequence). This CDR3 is 14 amino acids long. V was trimmed by 1 base and J by 2 bases, leaving 8 bases between them.

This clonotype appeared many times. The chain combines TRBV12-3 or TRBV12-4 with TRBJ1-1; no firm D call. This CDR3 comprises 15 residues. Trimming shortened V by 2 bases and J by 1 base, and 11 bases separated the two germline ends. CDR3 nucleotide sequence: TGTGCCAGCAGTTTAATCAGGCAGCAGAACACTGAAGCTTTCTTT. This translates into CASSLIRQQNTEAFF.

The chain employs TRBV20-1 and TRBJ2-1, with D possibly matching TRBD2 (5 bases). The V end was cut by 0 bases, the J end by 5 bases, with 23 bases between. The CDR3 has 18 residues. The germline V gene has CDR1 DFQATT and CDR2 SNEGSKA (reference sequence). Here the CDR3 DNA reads TGCAGTGCTAGAGAGGTACTTATCGCACCGCGGGTCGACAATGAGCAGTTCTTC. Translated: CSAREVLIAPRVDNEQFF.

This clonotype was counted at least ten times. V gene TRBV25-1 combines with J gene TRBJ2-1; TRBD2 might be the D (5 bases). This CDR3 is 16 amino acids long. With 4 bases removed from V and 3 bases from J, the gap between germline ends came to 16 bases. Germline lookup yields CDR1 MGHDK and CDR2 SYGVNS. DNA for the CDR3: TGTGCCAGCAGTGGACGAACGGGATTTGGCTACAATGAGCAGTTCTTC. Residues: CASSGRTGFGYNEQFF.